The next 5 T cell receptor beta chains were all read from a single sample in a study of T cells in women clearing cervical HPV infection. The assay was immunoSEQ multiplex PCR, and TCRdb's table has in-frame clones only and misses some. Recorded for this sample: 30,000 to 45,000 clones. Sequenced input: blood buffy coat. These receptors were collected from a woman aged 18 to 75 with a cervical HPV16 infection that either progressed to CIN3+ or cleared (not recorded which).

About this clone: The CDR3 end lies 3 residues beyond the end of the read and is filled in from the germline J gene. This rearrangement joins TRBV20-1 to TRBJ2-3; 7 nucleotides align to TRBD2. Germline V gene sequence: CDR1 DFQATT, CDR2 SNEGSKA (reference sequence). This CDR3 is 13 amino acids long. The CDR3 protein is CSRRGAGLETQYF. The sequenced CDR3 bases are TGCAGTCGGAGAGGAGCGGGGCTCGAGACG.

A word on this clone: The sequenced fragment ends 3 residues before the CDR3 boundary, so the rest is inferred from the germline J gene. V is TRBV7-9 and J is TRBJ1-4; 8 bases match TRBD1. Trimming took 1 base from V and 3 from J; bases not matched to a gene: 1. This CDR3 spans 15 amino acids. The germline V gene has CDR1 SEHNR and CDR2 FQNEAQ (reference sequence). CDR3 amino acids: CASSLDRGSNEKLFF. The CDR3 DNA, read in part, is TGTGCCAGCAGCTTAGACAGGGGGTCTAATGAAAAA.

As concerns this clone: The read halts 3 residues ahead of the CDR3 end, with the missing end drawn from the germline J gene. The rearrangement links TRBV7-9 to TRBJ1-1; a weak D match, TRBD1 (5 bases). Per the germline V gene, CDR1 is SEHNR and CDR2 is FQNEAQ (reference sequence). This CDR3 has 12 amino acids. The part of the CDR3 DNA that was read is TGTGCCAGCAGCTACGGGCGGGGGGAA. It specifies CASSYGRGE. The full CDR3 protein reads CASSYGRGEAFF.

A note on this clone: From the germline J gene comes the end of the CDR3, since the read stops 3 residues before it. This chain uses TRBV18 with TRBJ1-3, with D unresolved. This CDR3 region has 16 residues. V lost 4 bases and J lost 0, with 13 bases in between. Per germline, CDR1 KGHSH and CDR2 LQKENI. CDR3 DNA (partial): TGTGCCAGCTCACGAACTAGACAAGGCTCTGGAAACACC. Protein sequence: CASSRTRQGSGNT. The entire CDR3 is CASSRTRQGSGNTIYF. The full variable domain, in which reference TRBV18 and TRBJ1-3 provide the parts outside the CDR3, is NAGVMQNPRHLVRRRGQEARLRCSPMKGHSHVYWYRQLPEEGLKFMVYLQKENIIDESGMPKERFSAEFPKEGPSILRIQQVVRGDSAAYFCASSRTRQGSGNTIYFGEGSWLTVV.

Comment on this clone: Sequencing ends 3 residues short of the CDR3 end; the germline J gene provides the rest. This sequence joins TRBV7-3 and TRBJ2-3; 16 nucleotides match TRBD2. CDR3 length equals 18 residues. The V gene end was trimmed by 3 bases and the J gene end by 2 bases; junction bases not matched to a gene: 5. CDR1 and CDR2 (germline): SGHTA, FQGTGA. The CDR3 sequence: CASSLGLAGGGVTDTQYF. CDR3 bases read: TGTGCCAGCAGCTTGGGACTAGCGGGGGGGGGAGTCACAGATACG.